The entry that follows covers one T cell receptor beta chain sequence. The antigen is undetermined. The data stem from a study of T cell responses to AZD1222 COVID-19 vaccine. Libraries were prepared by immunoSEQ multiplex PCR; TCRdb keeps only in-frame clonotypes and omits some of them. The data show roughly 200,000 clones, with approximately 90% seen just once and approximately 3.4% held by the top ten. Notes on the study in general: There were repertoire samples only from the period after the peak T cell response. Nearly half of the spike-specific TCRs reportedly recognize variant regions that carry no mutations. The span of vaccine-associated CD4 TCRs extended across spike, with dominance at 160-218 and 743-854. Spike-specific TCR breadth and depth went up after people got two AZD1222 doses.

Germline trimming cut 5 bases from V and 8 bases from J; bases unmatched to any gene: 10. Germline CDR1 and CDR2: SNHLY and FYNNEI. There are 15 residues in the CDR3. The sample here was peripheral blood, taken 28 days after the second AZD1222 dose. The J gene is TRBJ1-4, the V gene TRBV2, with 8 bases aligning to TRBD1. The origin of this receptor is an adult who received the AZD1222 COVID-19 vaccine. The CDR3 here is CASSLDRGLGEKLFF. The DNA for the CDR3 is TGTGCCAGCAGTCTTGACAGGGGCCTAGGGGAAAAACTGTTTTTT.